The 31 T cell receptor beta chains reported below all come from one sample, sequenced in a study of T cell clonality in common variable immunodeficiency. These receptors have no identified antigens. Study-wide findings and caveats: Common variable immunodeficiency TCR beta sequences reportedly had fewer deletions and N-nucleotide insertions.

Measured with immunoSEQ multiplex PCR; TCRdb has only the in-frame clones, and not every one. The sample data list around 15,000 clones. Sequenced: peripheral blood mononuclear cells. The receptors here all came from a human donor with common variable immunodeficiency.

A word on this clone: The sequenced fragment ends 3 residues before the CDR3 boundary, so the rest is inferred from the germline J gene. The V gene is TRBV3-1 (or the pseudogene TRBV3-2), the J gene TRBJ2-7; 11 nucleotides align to TRBD2. V was clipped by 6 bases and J by 1 base; unmatched bases: 5. The V gene's germline CDR1 is LGHDT and CDR2 YNNKEL (reference sequence). The CDR3 has 15 amino acids. CDR3 DNA (partial): TGTGCCAGCAGAGAGACTAGCGGGGCTTCCTACGAG. Translating it yields CASRETSGASYE. The whole CDR3 protein is CASRETSGASYEQYF.

By frequency, this clone registers large. The sequence runs out 3 residues before the end of the CDR3; the remainder is reconstructed from the germline J gene. V usage is TRBV24-1 and J usage is TRBJ2-7; 11 bases match TRBD2. The CDR3 has 14 amino acids. Germline V gene sequence: CDR1 KGHDR, CDR2 SFDVKD. Trimming at V came to 3 bases and at J to 6 bases, leaving 3 bases not matched to a gene. Partial CDR3 DNA: TGTGCCACCAGTGATCTAGCGGGAGGCTCCGAG. Its protein product is CATSDLAGGSE. The complete CDR3 protein is CATSDLAGGSEQYF.

For this clone: The CDR3 is cut off 3 residues early in the read; its end comes from the germline J gene. This sequence joins TRBV7-3 and TRBJ2-1; D not certain. Germline V CDR1 and CDR2: SGHTA, FQGTGA. Deletions cut 2 bases from V and 8 bases from J, with 10 bases between. This CDR3 region has 13 residues. Partial CDR3 DNA: TGTGCCAGCAGCTTAGGGCCCCCGGATGAG. Its translation: CASSLGPPDE. The whole CDR3 reads CASSLGPPDEQFF.

Comments on this clone: The read terminates 3 residues before the CDR3 end, so the remaining end is supplied by the germline J gene. The genes are TRBV19 and TRBJ2-1; 7 bases map to TRBD1. V was clipped by 6 bases and J by 4 bases; unmatched bases: 12. The V gene's germline CDR1 is LNHDA and CDR2 SQIVND (reference sequence). CDR3 length: 16 residues. The CDR3 loop reads CASSQYRGPVYNEQFF. CDR3 DNA, as far as it was read: TGTGCCAGTAGCCAATACAGGGGTCCCGTATACAATGAG.

Notes on this clone: Read data end 3 residues before the CDR3 end; the end is taken from the germline J gene. The rearrangement links TRBV2 to TRBJ2-3, with TRBD1 identical over 8 bases. Germline V gene sequence: CDR1 SNHLY, CDR2 FYNNEI. The CDR3 is 16 amino acids. The junction had 5 bases not matched to a gene; V was cut back by 0 bases and J by 3 bases. This CDR3 is CASSEATGAGTDTQYF. Incomplete CDR3 DNA: TGTGCCAGCAGTGAAGCGACAGGGGCAGGAACAGATACG.

As concerns this clone: The observed sequence ends 3 residues before the CDR3 terminus, with the missing tail filled in from the germline J gene. The J gene is TRBJ2-3, the V gene TRBV7-2, with TRBD2 as a possible D gene (5 bases). Germline V gene sequence: CDR1 SGHTA, CDR2 FQGNSA. V was trimmed by 2 bases and J by 0 bases, leaving 9 bases between them. The CDR3 contains 15 residues. CDR3 bases read: TGTGCCAGCAGCTTACAGAGCGGAAGCACAGATACG. Translated, it gives CASSLQSGSTDT. The CDR3 reads in full as CASSLQSGSTDTQYF.

A remark on this clone: Coverage ceases 3 residues before the CDR3 finishes, and the germline J gene fills in the end. The J gene is TRBJ2-7, the V gene TRBV29-1; 8 bases line up with TRBD1. J lost 2 bases, V lost 4 bases, and 1 base had no gene match. CDR1 and CDR2 from the germline V gene are SQVTM and ANQGSEA. This CDR3 is built from 12 residues. CDR3 DNA, as far as it was read: TGCAGCGTTGGGGACAGGACCTACGAG. It yields the protein CSVGDRTYE. The entire CDR3 protein is CSVGDRTYEQYF.

Note on this clone: The read falls 3 residues short of the CDR3 end, and the missing part is taken from the germline J gene. This chain uses TRBV5-1 with TRBJ2-1, with D maybe TRBD1 (5 bases). V was trimmed by 3 bases and J by 8 bases, leaving 12 bases between them. The germline CDR1 and CDR2 sequences are SGHRS and YFSETQ. The CDR3 is 13 residues long. The DNA read from the CDR3 is TGCGCCAGCAGCTCGCAGGGAATCGATGAG. Encoded protein: CASSSQGIDE. The whole CDR3 sequence is CASSSQGIDEQFF.

About this clone itself: The read terminates 3 residues ahead of where the CDR3 ends, so the germline J gene completes it. The chain recombines TRBV11-2 with TRBJ2-5, with 11 bases identical to TRBD2. This CDR3 is 15 amino acids long. Germline CDR1 SGHAT, CDR2 FQNNGV. Germline trimming cut 5 bases from V and 2 bases from J; bases unmatched to any gene: 4. The CDR3 loop reads CASSQTSGAQETQYF. The CDR3 DNA, read in part, is TGTGCCAGCAGCCAGACTAGCGGGGCACAAGAGACC.

To note about this clone: The CDR3 is cut off 3 residues early in the read; its end comes from the germline J gene. V is TRBV12-3 or TRBV12-4 and J is TRBJ1-2, with D unclear. The CDR3 runs to 11 residues. The covered CDR3 bases are TGTGCCAGCAGATTCCGGGGAGGC. Translation: CASRFRGG. In full, the CDR3 is CASRFRGGYTF.

As to this clone: The CDR3 end falls 3 residues outside the read, so it is completed with the germline J gene. The J gene is TRBJ1-2, the V gene TRBV19; D gene uncertain. V lost 5 bases to trimming and J lost 0 bases, with 4 bases between them. The CDR3 length is 12 residues. Per the germline V gene, CDR1 is LNHDA and CDR2 is SQIVND (reference sequence). Partial CDR3 DNA: TGTGCCAGTAGTGACACTAACTATGGC. It yields the protein CASSDTNYG. The complete CDR3 protein is CASSDTNYGYTF. The variable domain in full, completed from reference TRBV19 and TRBJ1-2, reads DGGITQSPKYLFRKEGQNVTLSCEQNLNHDAMYWYRQDPGQGLRLIYYSQIVNDFQKGDIAEGYSVSREKKESFPLTVTSAQKNPTAFYLCASSDTNYGYTFGSGTRLTVV.

On this clone itself: The sequenced fragment ends 3 residues before the CDR3 boundary, so the rest is inferred from the germline J gene. This sequence joins TRBV7-3 and TRBJ2-1; 10 bases are shared with TRBD2. In germline, CDR1 is SGHTA, CDR2 FQGTGA. The V gene end was trimmed by 5 bases and the J gene end by 9 bases; junction bases not matched to a gene: 13. This CDR3 contains 16 residues. The CDR3 sequence is CASSRLAGNLPGEQFF. The sequenced CDR3 bases are TGTGCCAGCAGCCGACTAGCGGGTAATTTACCGGGTGAG.

Concerning this clone itself: The sequence runs out 3 residues before the end of the CDR3; the remainder is reconstructed from the germline J gene. The chain recombines TRBV30 with TRBJ1-2, with D possibly TRBD1 on 5 matching bases. CDR1 GTSNPN and CDR2 SVGIG come from the germline V gene (reference sequence). The V end was cut by 0 bases, the J end by 4 bases, with 15 bases between. The CDR3 is 15 residues long. Incomplete CDR3 DNA: TGTGCCTGGAGTGTACTCCAGGGATGGGGCTATGGC. Amino acid sequence: CAWSVLQGWGYG. The whole CDR3 sequence reads CAWSVLQGWGYGYTF. The full variable domain, its missing parts supplied by reference TRBV30 and TRBJ1-2, is SQTIHQWPATLVQPVGSPLSLECTVEGTSNPNLYWYRQAAGRGLQLLFYSVGIGQISSEVPQNLSASRPQDRQFILSSKKLLLSDSGFYLCAWSVLQGWGYGYTFGSGTRLTVV.

Regarding this clone: With the read ending 3 residues before the CDR3 end, the germline J gene is used to fill in that end. The genes are TRBV7-9 and TRBJ1-1; D call uncertain. Germline-derived CDR1 and CDR2 are SEHNR and FQNEAQ (reference sequence). The CDR3 consists of 13 residues. CDR3 DNA, as far as it was read: TGTGCCAGCAGCTTGCAGTATACACCCGAA. Residues: CASSLQYTPE. The entire CDR3 reads CASSLQYTPEAFF.

Of note for this clone: The read comes to an end 3 residues before the CDR3 does, leaving the germline J gene to fill in the end. V gene TRBV19 combines with J gene TRBJ2-3; 14 nucleotides align to TRBD2. The CDR3 sequence is 16 residues long. With V trimmed by 5 bases and J by 1 base, 2 bases remained unmatched. CDR1 LNHDA and CDR2 SQIVND come from the germline V gene (reference sequence). Partial CDR3 DNA: TGTGCCAGTAGTCCGGGACTAGCGGGGGGCACAGATACG. This gives the protein CASSPGLAGGTDT. The CDR3 reads in full as CASSPGLAGGTDTQYF.

Points on this clone: Sequencing ends 3 residues short of the CDR3 end; the germline J gene provides the rest. V is TRBV5-1 and J is TRBJ2-3; possible D gene TRBD2, 5 bases. Trimming removed 3 bases at V and 5 bases at J, with 13 bases between. Germline loops: CDR1 SGHRS, CDR2 YFSETQ. The CDR3 spans 14 residues. This CDR3 reads CASSSGEAGDTQYF. The CDR3 bases that were read are TGCGCCAGCAGCTCTGGTGAGGCGGGAGATACG.

CDR3 DNA, as far as it was read: TGTGCCAGCTCACCAGGTGGGGGGGCCCCCTACGAG. This translates into CASSPGGGAPYE. The CDR3 as a whole reads CASSPGGGAPYEQYF. V gene TRBV18 combines with J gene TRBJ2-7; D is perhaps TRBD2 (7 bases). The CDR3 goes on 3 residues after the read ends, and that part is filled in from the germline J gene. The length of the CDR3 is 15 residues. V gave up 2 bases and J gave up 2 bases, with 13 bases separating them. Germline V gene data show CDR1 as KGHSH and CDR2 as LQKENI. Full variable domain (remainder filled in from reference TRBV18 and TRBJ2-7): NAGVMQNPRHLVRRRGQEARLRCSPMKGHSHVYWYRQLPEEGLKFMVYLQKENIIDESGMPKERFSAEFPKEGPSILRIQQVVRGDSAAYFCASSPGGGAPYEQYFGPGTRLTVT.

Concerning this clone itself: The CDR3 end lies 3 residues beyond the end of the read and is filled in from the germline J gene. The rearrangement links TRBV20-1 to TRBJ1-5; D may be TRBD1 (6 bases). The CDR3 covers 15 residues. Germline V gene sequence: CDR1 DFQATT, CDR2 SNEGSKA (reference sequence). The germline V and J ends were trimmed by 6 bases and 2 bases, with 17 bases remaining between them. The sequenced part of the CDR3 DNA is TGCAGTGCCCCCCCCAGGGGAAGTGGCAATCAGCCC. This encodes CSAPPRGSGNQP. The full CDR3 reads CSAPPRGSGNQPQHF.

Note on this clone: Read sequence stops 3 residues before the CDR3 end, and the germline J gene provides the missing end. V gene TRBV18 combines with J gene TRBJ2-2; TRBD1 might be the D (5 bases). The germline CDR1 and CDR2 sequences are KGHSH and LQKENI. This CDR3 comprises 15 residues. V was clipped by 3 bases and J by 5 bases, with 13 bases between them. The sequenced part of the CDR3 DNA is TGTGCCAGCTCACCTCTACAGGATTCGACCGGGGAG. Protein: CASSPLQDSTGE. The full CDR3 protein is CASSPLQDSTGELFF.

Notes on this clone: The missing CDR3 end, 3 residues past where the read stops, is filled in from the germline J gene. V gene TRBV18 combines with J gene TRBJ1-1; possible D gene TRBD1, 6 bases. The CDR3 spans 14 residues. Germline V gene sequence: CDR1 KGHSH, CDR2 LQKENI. The CDR3 sequence: CASSPQGLETGAFF. The covered CDR3 bases are TGTGCCAGCTCACCGCAGGGGCTGGAGACGGGA.

In regard to this clone: Read sequence stops 3 residues before the CDR3 end, and the germline J gene provides the missing end. The chain employs TRBV29-1 and TRBJ2-2, with D perhaps matching TRBD1 (7 bases). The CDR3 is 15 residues long. V was pared by 6 bases and J by 5 bases, with 19 bases between. In germline, CDR1 is SQVTM, CDR2 ANQGSEA. The covered CDR3 bases are TGCAGCGTCGGTAGGGGGCAGGGAGGAACCGGGGAG. It encodes CSVGRGQGGTGE. The whole CDR3 is CSVGRGQGGTGELFF.

Notes on this clone: The CDR3 end falls 3 residues outside the read, so it is completed with the germline J gene. The chain recombines TRBV4-1 with TRBJ2-7, with D hard to call. Trimming took off 0 bases at V and 1 base at J, with 7 bases between the two ends. There are 14 residues in the CDR3. Germline lookup yields CDR1 MGHRA and CDR2 YSYEKL. CDR3 DNA (partial): TGCGCCAGCAGCCAAGAAGCCCTATCCTACGAG. It encodes CASSQEALSYE. The whole CDR3 sequence reads CASSQEALSYEQYF.

As regards this clone: The CDR3 end is not reached by the read, which stops 3 residues before it; the germline J gene fills it in. The chain employs TRBV6-2 or TRBV6-3 and TRBJ2-1; 10 nucleotides align to TRBD2. The CDR3 length is 15 residues. Germline trimming cut 0 bases from V and 6 bases from J; bases unmatched to any gene: 2. Germline loops: CDR1 MNHEY, CDR2 SVGEGT. CDR3 sequence reads: CASSYSTSGLNEQFF. The sequenced CDR3 bases are TGTGCCAGCAGTTACTCGACTAGCGGGCTCAATGAG.

Judged by frequency, this clone is medium-sized. The CDR3 end falls 3 residues outside the read, so it is completed with the germline J gene. The gene calls are TRBV19 and TRBJ2-7; D may be TRBD2 (6 bases). V was clipped by 5 bases and J by 3 bases, with 23 bases between them. CDR3 length: 17 residues. Germline lookup yields CDR1 LNHDA and CDR2 SQIVND (reference sequence). CDR3 amino acids: CASSLGGSAGVYYEQYF. The covered CDR3 bases are TGTGCCAGTAGTTTGGGGGGATCGGCGGGCGTCTACTACGAG.

On this clone: The read ends 3 residues early relative to the CDR3; the germline J gene fills the gap. The chain has TRBV7-8 and TRBJ2-3; tentative D call: TRBD1 (5 bases). Germline V gene sequence: CDR1 SGHVS, CDR2 FQNEAQ. Deletions cut 3 bases from V and 0 bases from J, with 10 bases between. The CDR3 covers 15 residues. CDR3 DNA (partial): TGTGCCAGCAGCTTCGGACACGCTAGCACAGATACG. This translates into CASSFGHASTDT. The whole CDR3 region reads CASSFGHASTDTQYF.

As to this clone: The read terminates 3 residues before the CDR3 end, so the remaining end is supplied by the germline J gene. This chain links TRBV30 with TRBJ1-5; tentative D call: TRBD1 (6 bases). V shed 1 base and J shed 2 bases, with 24 bases lying between them. The CDR3 is 19 residues long. Per germline, CDR1 GTSNPN and CDR2 SVGIG (reference sequence). The part of the CDR3 DNA that was read is TGTGCCTGGAGTGAAAAGACAAAAGGGGGAATTGGGGGCAATCAGCCC. Its protein product is CAWSEKTKGGIGGNQP. The whole CDR3 reads CAWSEKTKGGIGGNQPQHF.

About this clone itself: The read ends 3 residues before the CDR3 terminus; that terminus is restored from the germline J gene. The V call is TRBV2, the J call TRBJ2-5; possibly TRBD1 for D (6 bases). Germline CDR1 and CDR2: SNHLY and FYNNEI. V lost 6 bases to trimming and J lost 1 base, with 9 bases between them. The CDR3 is 13 amino acids. The CDR3 bases that were read are TGTGCCAGCAGGCGGACAGCCCAAGAGACC. Translating gives CASRRTAQET. The CDR3 in its entirety is CASRRTAQETQYF.

With regard to this clone: The read terminates 3 residues before the CDR3 end, so the remaining end is supplied by the germline J gene. The chain is built from TRBV7-2 and TRBJ2-1; 9 bases fit TRBD2. CDR3 length equals 14 residues. Germline V CDR1 and CDR2: SGHTA, FQGNSA. V lost 4 bases and J lost 8; bases outside the gene matches: 6. CDR3: CASSSGLAADEQFF. Incomplete CDR3 DNA: TGTGCCAGCAGCTCGGGACTAGCAGCCGATGAG.

The CDR3 protein is CASSEQTGAGELFF. The covered CDR3 bases are TGTGCCAGCAGTGAACAAACGGGGGCCGGGGAG. This sequence joins TRBV6-1 and TRBJ2-2; a possible D gene is TRBD2 (6 bases). The read finishes 3 residues shy of the CDR3 end, and the germline J gene is used to complete it. Germline loops: CDR1 MNHNS, CDR2 SASEGT. This CDR3 is 14 amino acids long. V lost 2 bases and J lost 6, with 10 bases in between.

For this clone: The read stops 3 residues short of the end of the CDR3; the missing end is completed from the germline J gene. The chain has TRBV7-8 and TRBJ2-7, with a possible D match to TRBD1 (6 bases). The CDR3 sequence is 11 residues long. The V gene's germline CDR1 is SGHVS and CDR2 FQNEAQ. The V end was cut by 6 bases, the J end by 6 bases, with 9 bases between. This CDR3 is CASRGASEQYF. The covered CDR3 bases are TGTGCCAGCAGGGGGGCCTCCGAG.

The CDR3 spells CASSFTRGGDYNEQFF. The CDR3 bases that were read are TGTGCCAGCAGTTTCACCCGGGGGGGGGACTACAATGAG. V usage is TRBV6-2 or TRBV6-3 and J usage is TRBJ2-1; TRBD2 aligns across 8 bases. Read coverage stops 3 residues before the CDR3 terminus; the germline J gene supplies the remainder. Losses at the gene ends were 4 bases for V and 3 bases for J; bases not matched to a gene: 8. Germline assignment: CDR1 MNHEY and CDR2 SVGEGT. CDR3 length: 16 residues.